This T cell receptor beta chain was profiled in a study of blood T cells in healthy people across ages. In its sample, this clonotype was seen many times. From germline, CDR1 is LGHDT and CDR2 YNNKEL (reference sequence). The CDR3 has 18 amino acids. Trimming cost V 0 bases and J 0 bases; bases outside gene matches: 3. Then a second PCR, running about 6 to 12 cycles, was carried out with a sample-barcoded 5' primer and a J-beta primer mix. TCRdb used MiXCR to reprocess the 5' RACE reads, holding one entry per CDR3 protein. This sample has 900,000 to 950,000 distinct CDR3 sequences; 25% to 30% occur once, and the top ten carry approximately 10%. This sample was also put to use in a study of T cells of mothers and their children. This second report adds: Versus unrelated pairs, overlap was slightly higher in related mother-child pairs, without reaching significance.

Sample: blood. This chain links TRBV3-1 with TRBJ1-4; 11 bases are a match to TRBD1. The sequence was collected from a woman between 40 and 50 years old in good health. This CDR3 is CASSQDPGQGATNEKLFF. The CDR3 bases are TGTGCCAGCAGCCAAGATCCGGGACAGGGGGCAACTAATGAAAAACTGTTTTTT.